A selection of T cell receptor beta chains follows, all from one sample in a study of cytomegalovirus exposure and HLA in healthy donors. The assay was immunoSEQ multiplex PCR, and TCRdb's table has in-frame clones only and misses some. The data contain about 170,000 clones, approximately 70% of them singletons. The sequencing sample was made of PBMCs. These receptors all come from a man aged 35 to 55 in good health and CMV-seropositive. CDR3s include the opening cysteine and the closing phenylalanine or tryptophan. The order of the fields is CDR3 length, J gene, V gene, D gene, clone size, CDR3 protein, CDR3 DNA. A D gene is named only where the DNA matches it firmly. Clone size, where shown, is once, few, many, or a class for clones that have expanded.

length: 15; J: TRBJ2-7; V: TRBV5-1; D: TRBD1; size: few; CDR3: CASSLVGTGGPEQYF; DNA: TGCGCCAGCAGCTTGGTCGGGACAGGGGGGCCCGAGCAGTACTTC
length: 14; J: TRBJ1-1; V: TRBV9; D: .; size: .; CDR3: CASSPRGGKMEAFF; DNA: TGTGCCAGCAGCCCCCGTGGGGGGAAGATGGAAGCTTTCTTT
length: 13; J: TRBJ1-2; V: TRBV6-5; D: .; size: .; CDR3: CASSYSAGVGYTF; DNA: TGTGCCAGCAGTTACTCGGCAGGGGTGGGCTACACCTTC
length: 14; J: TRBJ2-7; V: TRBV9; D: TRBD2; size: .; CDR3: CASSSSGGEYEQYF; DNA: TGTGCCAGCAGCAGTAGCGGGGGGGAATACGAGCAGTACTTC
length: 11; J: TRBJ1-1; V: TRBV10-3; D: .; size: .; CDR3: CAIRVETEAFF; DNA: TGTGCCATCAGGGTAGAAACTGAAGCTTTCTTT
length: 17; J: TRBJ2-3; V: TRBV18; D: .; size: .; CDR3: CASSPARGAQSTDTQYF; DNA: TGTGCCAGCTCACCTGCCCGGGGGGCCCAGAGCACAGATACGCAGTATTTT
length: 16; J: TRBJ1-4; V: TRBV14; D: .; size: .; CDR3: CASSQDPRLGVEKLFF; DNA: TGTGCCAGCAGCCAAGATCCGAGGCTAGGGGTCGAAAAACTGTTTTTT
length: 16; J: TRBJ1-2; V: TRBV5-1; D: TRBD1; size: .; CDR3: CASSSPRDRGFYGYTF; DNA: TGCGCCAGCAGCTCGCCCCGGGACAGGGGGTTCTATGGCTACACCTTC
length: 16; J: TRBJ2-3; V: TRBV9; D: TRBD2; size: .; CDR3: CASSELSGGASDTQYF; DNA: TGTGCCAGCAGCGAGCTTAGCGGGGGGGCCTCAGATACGCAGTATTTT
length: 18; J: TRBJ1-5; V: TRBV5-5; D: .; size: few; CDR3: CASSWRPGGAGAGQPQHF; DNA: TGTGCCAGCAGCTGGCGCCCGGGGGGCGCAGGGGCCGGTCAGCCCCAGCATTTT
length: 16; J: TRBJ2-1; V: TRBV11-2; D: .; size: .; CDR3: CASSFQGSVAYNEQFF; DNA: TGTGCCAGCAGCTTCCAGGGAAGTGTCGCCTACAATGAGCAGTTCTTC
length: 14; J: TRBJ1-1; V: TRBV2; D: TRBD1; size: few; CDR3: CASSEWRGQDEAFF; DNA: TGTGCCAGCAGTGAGTGGCGGGGACAGGATGAAGCTTTCTTT
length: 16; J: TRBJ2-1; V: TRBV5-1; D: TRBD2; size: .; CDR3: CASSFYGTSGFGEQFF; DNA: TGCGCCAGCAGCTTTTACGGGACTAGCGGGTTCGGTGAGCAGTTCTTC
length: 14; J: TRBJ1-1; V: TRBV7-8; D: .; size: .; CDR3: CASSQGPGNTEAFF; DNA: TGTGCCAGCAGCCAGGGGCCAGGGAACACTGAAGCTTTCTTT
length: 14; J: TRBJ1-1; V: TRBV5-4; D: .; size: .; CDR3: CASSLAAMNTEAFF; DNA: TGTGCCAGCAGCTTGGCAGCGATGAACACTGAAGCTTTCTTT
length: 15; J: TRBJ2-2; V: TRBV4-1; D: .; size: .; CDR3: CASSDLTEDTGELFF; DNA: TGCGCCAGCAGCGACTTGACAGAGGACACCGGGGAGCTGTTTTTT
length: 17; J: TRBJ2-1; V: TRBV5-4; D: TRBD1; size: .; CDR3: CASSTPLTGAAYNEQFF; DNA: TGTGCCAGCAGCACACCCCTGACAGGGGCCGCCTACAATGAGCAGTTCTTC
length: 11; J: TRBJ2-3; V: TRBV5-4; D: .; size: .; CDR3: CASSLSDTQYF; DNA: TGTGCCAGCAGCTTGTCTGATACGCAGTATTTT
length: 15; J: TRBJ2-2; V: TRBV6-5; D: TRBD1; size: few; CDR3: CASSYGTGVTGELFF; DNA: TGTGCCAGCAGTTACGGGACAGGGGTAACCGGGGAGCTGTTTTTT
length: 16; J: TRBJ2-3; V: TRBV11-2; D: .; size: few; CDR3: CASSLAVGQGTDTQYF; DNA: TGTGCCAGCAGCTTAGCGGTGGGGCAGGGCACAGATACGCAGTATTTT
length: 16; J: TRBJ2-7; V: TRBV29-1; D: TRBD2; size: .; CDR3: CSAMTSGGESAYEQYF; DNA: TGCAGCGCAATGACTAGCGGGGGTGAAAGCGCCTACGAGCAGTACTTC
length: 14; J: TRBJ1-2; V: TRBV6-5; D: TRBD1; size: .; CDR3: CASTDRAGGYGYTF; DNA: TGTGCCAGCACCGACAGGGCGGGCGGCTATGGCTACACCTTC
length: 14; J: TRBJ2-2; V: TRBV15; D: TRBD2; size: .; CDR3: CATSLRLAGGELFF; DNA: TGTGCCACCAGTTTAAGACTAGCAGGCGGGGAGCTGTTTTTT
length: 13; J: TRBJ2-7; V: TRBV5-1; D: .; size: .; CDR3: CASTERPGCEQYF; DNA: TGCGCCAGTACTGAGCGTCCGGGTTGCGAGCAGTACTTC
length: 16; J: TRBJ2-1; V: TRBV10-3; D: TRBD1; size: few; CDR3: CAISDVRDRVDNEQFF; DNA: TGTGCCATCAGTGATGTCCGGGACAGGGTGGACAATGAGCAGTTCTTC
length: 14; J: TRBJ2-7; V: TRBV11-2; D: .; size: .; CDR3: CASSPYSGPYEQYF; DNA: TGTGCCAGCAGCCCGTATTCGGGTCCCTACGAGCAGTACTTC
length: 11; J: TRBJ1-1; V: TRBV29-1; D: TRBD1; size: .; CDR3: CSVPRGLEAFF; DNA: TGCAGCGTTCCCAGGGGGCTAGAAGCTTTCTTT
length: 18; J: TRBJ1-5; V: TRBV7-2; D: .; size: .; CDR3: CATSLAEQGGAGNQPQHF; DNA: TGTGCCACCAGCTTAGCAGAGCAGGGAGGGGCGGGCAATCAGCCCCAGCATTTT
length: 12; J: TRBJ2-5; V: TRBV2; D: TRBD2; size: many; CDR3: CASRGLEETQYF; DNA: TGTGCCAGCAGAGGACTAGAAGAGACCCAGTACTTC
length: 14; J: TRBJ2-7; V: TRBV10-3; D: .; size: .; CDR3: CAISELGSQNEQYF; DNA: TGTGCCATCAGTGAGTTAGGGAGTCAGAACGAGCAGTACTTC
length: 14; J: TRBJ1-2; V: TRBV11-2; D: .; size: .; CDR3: CASSLEYQGRGYTF; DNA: TGTGCCAGCAGCTTAGAGTATCAGGGGCGAGGCTACACCTTC
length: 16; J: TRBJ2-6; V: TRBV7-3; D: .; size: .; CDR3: CASSLGGPSGANVLTF; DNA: TGTGCCAGCAGCTTGGGGGGACCCTCTGGGGCCAACGTCCTGACTTTC
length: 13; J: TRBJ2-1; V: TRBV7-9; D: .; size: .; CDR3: CASRRILASEQFF; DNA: TGTGCCAGCAGACGTATACTAGCTAGTGAGCAGTTCTTC
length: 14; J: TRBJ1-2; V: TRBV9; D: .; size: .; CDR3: CASSETQGFDGYTF; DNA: TGTGCCAGCAGCGAGACACAGGGTTTCGATGGCTACACCTTC
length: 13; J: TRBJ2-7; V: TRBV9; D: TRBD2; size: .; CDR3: CASSDGGTYEQYF; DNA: TGTGCCAGCAGCGACGGGGGGACCTACGAGCAGTACTTC
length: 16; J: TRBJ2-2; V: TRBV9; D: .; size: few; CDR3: CASSVPSSGDTGELFF; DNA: TGTGCCAGCAGCGTTCCGAGCTCCGGGGACACCGGGGAGCTGTTTTTT
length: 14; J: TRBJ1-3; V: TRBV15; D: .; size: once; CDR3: CATSSGGTGNTIYF; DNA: TGTGCCACCAGCAGCGGCGGGACTGGAAACACCATATATTTT
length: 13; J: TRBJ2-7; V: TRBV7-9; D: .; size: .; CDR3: CASSLGSLDEQYF; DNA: TGTGCCAGCAGCTTAGGATCCCTAGACGAGCAGTACTTC
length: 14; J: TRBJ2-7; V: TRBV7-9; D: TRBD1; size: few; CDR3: CASSFPGQGYEQYF; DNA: TGTGCCAGCAGCTTCCCGGGACAGGGCTACGAGCAGTACTTC
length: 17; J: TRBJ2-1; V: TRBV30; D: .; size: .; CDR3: CAWSVFPGTSPYNEQFF; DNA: TGTGCCTGGAGTGTCTTCCCCGGAACTAGCCCTTACAATGAGCAGTTCTTC
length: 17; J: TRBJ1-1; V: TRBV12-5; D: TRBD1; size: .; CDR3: CASGSGTGAVTGTEAFF; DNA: TGTGCTAGTGGTTCCGGGACAGGGGCCGTCACCGGAACTGAAGCTTTCTTT
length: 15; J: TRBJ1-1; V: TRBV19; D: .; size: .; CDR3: CASIRTPNMNTEAFF; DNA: TGTGCCAGTATCCGGACACCCAACATGAACACTGAAGCTTTCTTT
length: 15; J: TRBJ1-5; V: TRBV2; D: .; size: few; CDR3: CASRKRGPGYGSEHF; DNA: TGTGCCAGCAGGAAACGCGGGCCAGGCTATGGGTCAGAACATTTT
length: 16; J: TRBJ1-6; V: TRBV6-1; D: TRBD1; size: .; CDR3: CASSEVRDRGRTPLHF; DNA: TGTGCCAGCAGTGAAGTGCGGGACAGGGGGCGGACACCCCTCCACTTT
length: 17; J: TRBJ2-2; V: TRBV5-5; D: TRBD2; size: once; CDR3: CASSSPLGGTRGGELFF; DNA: TGTGCCAGCAGCTCCCCCTTGGGAGGGACGAGAGGCGGGGAGCTGTTTTTT
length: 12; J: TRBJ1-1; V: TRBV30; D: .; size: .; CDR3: CAWKQQNTEAFF; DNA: TGTGCCTGGAAACAGCAGAACACTGAAGCTTTCTTT
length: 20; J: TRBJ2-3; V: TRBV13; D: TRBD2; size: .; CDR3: CASSSRSLTGTSGNTDTQYF; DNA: TGTGCCAGCAGCTCCCGCTCGCTAACCGGGACTAGCGGAAACACAGATACGCAGTATTTT
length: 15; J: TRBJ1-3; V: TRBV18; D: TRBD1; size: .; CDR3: CASSPDRVGGNTIYF; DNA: TGTGCCAGCTCACCGGACAGGGTCGGTGGAAACACCATATATTTT
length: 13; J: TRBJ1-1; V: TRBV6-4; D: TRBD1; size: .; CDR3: CASSESGGTEAFF; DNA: TGTGCCAGCAGTGAATCAGGGGGCACTGAAGCTTTCTTT
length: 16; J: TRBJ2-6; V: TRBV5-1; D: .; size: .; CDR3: CASSLTSPSGANVLTF; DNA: TGCGCCAGCAGCTTGACTAGTCCCTCTGGGGCCAACGTCCTGACTTTC
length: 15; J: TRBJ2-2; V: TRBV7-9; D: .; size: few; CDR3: CASSPRDKNTGELFF; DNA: TGTGCCAGCAGCCCACGGGACAAGAACACCGGGGAGCTGTTTTTT